This entry features one T cell receptor (beta chain) sequence. As yet, its antigen is unknown. This sample is part of a study of cytomegalovirus exposure and HLA in healthy donors. General study findings and limits: According to the study, 160 or so TCR beta chains were cytomegalovirus-associated. Across all donors, roughly uniform sequencing depth was an assumption of the presence/absence analyses. The classifier was said to identify cytomegalovirus status with high specificity and sensitivity.

CDR3 length: 14 amino acids. Per the germline V gene, CDR1 is SEHNR and CDR2 is FQNEAQ (reference sequence). The ends were cut back, 5 bases at V and 9 bases at J, with 14 bases in the middle. Primers: 60 Vbeta forward and 13 Jbeta reverse. Generated by immunoSEQ multiplex PCR, the TCRdb table keeps only in-frame clones and is missing some. Of 150,000 to 200,000 clones listed, 10% to 15% are singletons. The TCR comes from a man between 50 and 59 years old in good health and CMV-seropositive. The sample comprised PBMCs. The V and J genes are TRBV7-9 and TRBJ1-6; D call uncertain. The CDR3 here is CASSPTGFGSPLHF. The CDR3 region has the DNA TGTGCCAGCAGCCCTACTGGTTTTGGTTCACCCCTCCACTTT.